This T cell receptor (beta chain) was documented in a study of beta chain features in type 1 diabetes. Findings and limits, study-wide: In comparison with healthy donors, patients had naive, central memory and Treg TCRB repertoires that appeared more similar.

This clone showed up just a few times. What it binds is not known. TCRB transcripts that were expressed got sequenced, as all of the isolated RNA had been reverse transcribed. Produced via immunoSEQ multiplex PCR; TCRdb's table is partial and in-frame only. The sample carries about 110,000 clones, about two fifths recorded once. V lost 9 bases and J 5 bases, leaving 11 bases between the germline ends. This CDR3 spans 12 amino acids. Per germline, CDR1 SNHLY and CDR2 FYNNEI. The clonotype originates from a woman aged 18-30 years in good health. The J gene is TRBJ1-5, the V gene TRBV2; D might be TRBD1 (6 bases). The sequenced material came from stem cell memory CD4+ T cells from blood. In DNA form, the CDR3 reads TGTGCCAGTTCACAGGGATATCAGCCCCAGCATTTT. It specifies CASSQGYQPQHF.